This entry concerns a single TCR beta chain. The table lists this clone with a count of one. The antigen this receptor binds is unknown. Nothing much larger sits one base from this clone, and base qualities are not available. This record belongs to a study of blood T cell repertoires in COVID-19 (TCRdb year 2020). Background for the entire study: The collaborator samples originated in the United States, Italy and Spain and spanned the acute and convalescent phases of COVID-19. The material from the prospective study consisted of cDNA or gDNA derived from T cells, B-cell-depleted T cells, or PBMCs. Subjects who had been exposed to COVID-19, were actively infected with it, or had recovered from it provided the deeply sampled blood TCRbeta repertoires that made up the dataset. A freely available public database, intended as a resource for researchers studying the immune response to SARS-CoV-2, is where the repertoires were released. The samples were drawn from two sources: the first 160 participants of the ongoing ImmuneRACE study, and 950 to 1,500 subjects contributed by 6 global collaborators. The sample metadata nearly always contained a de-identified subject ID, COVID-19 status, age in years and sex. Where available, HLA class I and class II types were obtained from metadata supplied by the sample provider rather than from assay-based typing.

The collaborating institutions used their own protocols to collect whole blood in K2EDTA tubes. Collaborator samples were shipped for TCRbeta analysis as frozen whole blood, isolated PBMCs, or DNA extracted from either sample type. TCRbeta CDR3 regions were amplified from genomic DNA by means of the immunoSEQ Assay, a bias-controlled multiplex PCR. In the authors' own workflow: Within the assay, amplification of reference gene primers was used to estimate how many nucleated cells each sample contained. Sequence reads were collapsed and filtered to measure the absolute abundance of every unique TCRbeta CDR3 rearrangement. For each sample, productive Simpson clonality was calculated as the square root of Simpson's diversity index over productive rearrangements. TCRdb holds this immuneACCESS table with in-frame rearrangements only. Some clones are missing; in checked studies, unresolved V genes explain under half, and the rest has no known cause. Clone size and V and J calls were adopted from that table, with D and trimming inferred from the DNA. This sample comprises around 21,000 clones, about four fifths of them detected only once. The ten largest clonotypes hold 2.5% to 4% of the sample.

What the authors observed across the whole study: The amount of clinical and demographic metadata varied by source and participant and was provided uncurated.

The sequenced sample was peripheral blood. The receptor comes from a man aged 35-49 years with acute or convalescent COVID-19.

The CDR3 corresponds to CSASAGQGVAYEQYF. The bases read TGCAGTGCTAGTGCGGGACAGGGGGTTGCCTACGAGCAGTACTTC. The sequence links TRBV20-1 to TRBJ2-7, with TRBD1 identical over 11 junction bases. V has 3 bases trimmed and J has 2 bases trimmed; junction bases matching no gene number 6. CDR1 is given as DFQATT and CDR2 as SNEGSKA, both from the germline V gene (reference sequence). Inclusive of the bounding cysteine and phenylalanine, the CDR3 is 15 residues long. Only the CDR3 part of the read is kept: 45 bases, read in frame from the first base.